What follows describes a single T cell receptor beta chain. What it binds is not known. UMIs and a universal primer site were added when TCR cDNA was made by 5'RACE template switching. TCRdb reanalysed the 5' RACE reads using MiXCR and keeps one entry per CDR3 protein. The sample includes some 300,000 distinct CDR3 sequences, around a tenth of them seen just once. This sample stems from a study of T cells after yellow fever vaccination. The CDR3 runs 12 residues. Trimming cost V 7 bases and J 2 bases, with 11 bases left between them. Germline values: CDR1 SQVTM, CDR2 ANQGSEA. Notes on the study in general: Most clones from primary vaccination resurfaced after the booster (about 95% CD4, 88% CD8). A minor fraction of clonotypes spanned both CD4 and CD8 compartments. In FACS-sorted repertoires, abundant clonotypes from the bulk population could appear as contaminants.

The sequence derives from a man between 18 and 29 years old who received the YFV17D yellow fever vaccine. This sample comprised CD4+ T cells sorted from PBMCs, obtained 45 days after the yellow fever booster vaccination. V is TRBV29-1 and J is TRBJ1-1; weak D call: TRBD1 (6 bases). In DNA form, the CDR3 reads TGCAGCGCCGGACAGATAAACACTGAAGCTTTCTTT. Translated, it gives CSAGQINTEAFF.